This TCR beta chain comes out of a study of regulatory T cells in long-lasting Graves disease. Sequencing libraries for TCR beta were prepared with iRepertoire HTBI primers and Arm-PCR of CDR3 regions. MiXCR, run by TCRdb on the multiplex PCR reads, gives a single entry per CDR3 protein. The table lists some 320,000 distinct CDR3 sequences, 18% of them singletons. Documented time point: newly diagnosed GD, antithyroid drugs for less than 3 months. The authors made the TCR library using RNA they extracted from PBMCs. Trimming removed 6 bases from V and 1 base from J, with 10 bases in between. Germline V CDR1 and CDR2: SGHRS, YFSETQ. The CDR3 is made up of 13 amino acids.

The receptor comes from a female donor with Graves disease. The sequences come from peripheral blood mononuclear cells (PBMCs), collected at new diagnosis, from a patient treated with antithyroid drugs. The chain uses TRBV5-1 and TRBJ1-1; D not resolved. In nucleotides, the CDR3 is TGCGCCAGCAAACCCCTAGGGAACACTGAAGCTTTCTTT. Protein product: CASKPLGNTEAFF.